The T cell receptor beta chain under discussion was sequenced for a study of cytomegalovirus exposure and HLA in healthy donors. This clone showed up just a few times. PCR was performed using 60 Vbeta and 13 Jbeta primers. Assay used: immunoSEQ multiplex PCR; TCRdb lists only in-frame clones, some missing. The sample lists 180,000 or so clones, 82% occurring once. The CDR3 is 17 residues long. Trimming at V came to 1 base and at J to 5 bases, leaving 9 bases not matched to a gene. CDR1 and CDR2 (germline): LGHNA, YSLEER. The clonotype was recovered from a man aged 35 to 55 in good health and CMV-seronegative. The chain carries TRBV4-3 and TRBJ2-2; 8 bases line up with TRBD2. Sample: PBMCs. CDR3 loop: CASSQAGGGGRTGELFF. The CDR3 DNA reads TGCGCCAGCAGCCAAGCCGGGGGGGGAGGACGGACCGGGGAGCTGTTTTTT.